This TCR beta chain emerged from a study of response to subunit inactivated influenza vaccine. Findings and caveats of the study: The authors suggested that few new T cells are recruited per seasonal influenza vaccination.

TCRdb analysed the RT-PCR reads with MiXCR anew, one entry per CDR3 protein. The sample has around 480,000 distinct CDR3 sequences, about a tenth seen once; the top ten hold roughly 12%. This CDR3 has 14 amino acids. CDR1 and CDR2 (germline): SGHVS, FQNEAQ. The junction had 6 bases not matched to a gene; V was cut back by 7 bases and J by 2 bases. There are a few counts of this clonotype. The target antigen is unknown. The chain is built from TRBV7-8 and TRBJ2-7, with 9 bases identical to TRBD2. This receptor was identified in a man aged 45 to 65 who received an inactivated influenza vaccine. This specimen was PBMCs from blood, taken more than 35 days after vaccination. The CDR3 region has the DNA TGTGCCAGCAACGAGCGGGAGGTCCCCTACGAGCAGTACTTC. Translated: CASNEREVPYEQYF. Variable domain in full (rest from reference TRBV7-8 and TRBJ2-7): GAGVSQSPRYKVAKRGQDVALRCDPISGHVSLFWYQQALGQGPEFLTYFQNEAQLDKSGLPSDRFFAERPEGSVSTLKIQRTQQEDSAVYLCASNEREVPYEQYFGPGTRLTVT.